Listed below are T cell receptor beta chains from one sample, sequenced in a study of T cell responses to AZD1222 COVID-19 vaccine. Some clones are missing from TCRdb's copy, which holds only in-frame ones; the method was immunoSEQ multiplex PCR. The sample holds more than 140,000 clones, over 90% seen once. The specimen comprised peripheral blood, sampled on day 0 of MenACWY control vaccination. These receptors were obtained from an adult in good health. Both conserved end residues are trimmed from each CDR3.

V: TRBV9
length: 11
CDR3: ASSVVGGETQY

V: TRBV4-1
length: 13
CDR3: ASSQDRALGNTIY

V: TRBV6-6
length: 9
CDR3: ASIGGGEQF

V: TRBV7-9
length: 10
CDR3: ASSLHGREAF

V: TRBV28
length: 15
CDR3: ASSLLPRTGITYEQY

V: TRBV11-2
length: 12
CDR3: ASSPGLAVQPQH

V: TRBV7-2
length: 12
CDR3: ASSSTSGRTEAF

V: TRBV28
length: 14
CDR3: ASSLRRTGVTYEQY

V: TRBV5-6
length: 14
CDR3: ASSFGLADLGNEQF

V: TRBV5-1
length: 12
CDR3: ASSYKGPAYEQY

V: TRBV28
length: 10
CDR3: ASSSVGQPQH

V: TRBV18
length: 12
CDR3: ASSPLAGEYEQY

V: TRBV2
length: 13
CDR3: ASIFSSAVNEKLF

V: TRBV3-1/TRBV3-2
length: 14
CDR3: ASSQAAGGGYDTQY

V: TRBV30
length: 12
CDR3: ARQGRGNTGELF

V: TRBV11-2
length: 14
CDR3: ASSFWPRGRDYEQY

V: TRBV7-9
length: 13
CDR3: ASSHSDRHTGELF

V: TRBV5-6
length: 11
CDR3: ASSLGGQGEAF

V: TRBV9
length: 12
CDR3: ASSDGAPNEKLF

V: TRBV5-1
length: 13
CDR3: ASSLEAGNNYGYT

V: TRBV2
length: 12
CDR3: ASSEGRGNQPQH

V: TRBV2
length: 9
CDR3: ASSEAYEQY

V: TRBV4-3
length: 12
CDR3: ASSQDRVNTEAF